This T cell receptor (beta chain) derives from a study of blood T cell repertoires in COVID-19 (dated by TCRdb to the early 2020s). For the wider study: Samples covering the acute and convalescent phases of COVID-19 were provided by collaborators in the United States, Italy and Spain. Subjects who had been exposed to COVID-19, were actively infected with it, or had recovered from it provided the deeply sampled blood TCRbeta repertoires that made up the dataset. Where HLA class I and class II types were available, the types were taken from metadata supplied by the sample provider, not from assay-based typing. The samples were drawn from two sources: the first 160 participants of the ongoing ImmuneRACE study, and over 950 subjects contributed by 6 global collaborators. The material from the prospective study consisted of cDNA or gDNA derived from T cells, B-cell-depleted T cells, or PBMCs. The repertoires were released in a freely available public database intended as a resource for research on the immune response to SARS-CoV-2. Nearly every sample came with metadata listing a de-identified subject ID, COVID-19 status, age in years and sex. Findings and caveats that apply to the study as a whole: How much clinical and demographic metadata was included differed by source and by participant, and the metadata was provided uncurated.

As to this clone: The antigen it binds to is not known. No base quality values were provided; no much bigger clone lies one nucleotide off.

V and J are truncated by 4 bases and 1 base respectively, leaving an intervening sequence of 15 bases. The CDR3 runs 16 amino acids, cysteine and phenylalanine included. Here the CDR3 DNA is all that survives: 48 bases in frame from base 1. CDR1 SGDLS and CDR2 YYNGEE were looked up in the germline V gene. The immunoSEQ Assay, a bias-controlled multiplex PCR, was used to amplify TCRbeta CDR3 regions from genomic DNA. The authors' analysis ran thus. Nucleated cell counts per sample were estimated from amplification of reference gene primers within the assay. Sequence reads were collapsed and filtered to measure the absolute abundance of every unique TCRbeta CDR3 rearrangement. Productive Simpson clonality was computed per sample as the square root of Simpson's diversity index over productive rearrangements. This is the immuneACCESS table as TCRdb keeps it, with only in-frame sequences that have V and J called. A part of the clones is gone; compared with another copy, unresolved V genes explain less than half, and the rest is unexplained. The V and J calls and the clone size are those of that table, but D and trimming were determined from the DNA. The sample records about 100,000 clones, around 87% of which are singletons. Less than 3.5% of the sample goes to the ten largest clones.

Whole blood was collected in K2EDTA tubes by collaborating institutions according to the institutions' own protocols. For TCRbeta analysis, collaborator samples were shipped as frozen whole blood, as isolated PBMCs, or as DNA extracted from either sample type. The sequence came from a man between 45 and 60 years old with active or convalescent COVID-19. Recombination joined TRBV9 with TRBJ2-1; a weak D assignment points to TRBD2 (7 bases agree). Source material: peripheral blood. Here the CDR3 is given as CASSPRGAGSYNEQFF. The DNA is TGTGCCAGCAGCCCCCGGGGGGCCGGTTCCTACAATGAGCAGTTCTTC.